What follows are 26 T cell receptor beta chains derived from one specimen sequenced in a study of blood T cell repertoires in COVID-19. Repertoires were generated with immunoSEQ multiplex PCR, while TCRdb's copy carries only in-frame clones and drops some. The sample contains under 80,000 clones, about 86% of which appear only once. Input material: peripheral blood. Receptor source: a man older than 75 in a cohort sampled during active COVID-19.

CDR3 coding DNA: TGTGCCAGCAGGTACAGTGCAACTAATGAAAAACTGTTTTTT. It translates to CASRYSATNEKLFF. The J gene is TRBJ1-4, the V gene TRBV2; D gene ambiguous. The CDR3 consists of 14 residues. Looked up from germline, CDR1 is SNHLY and CDR2 is FYNNEI. Trimming left V 6 bases short and J 0 bases short, with 8 bases between.

V usage is TRBV20-1 and J usage is TRBJ2-3; D is perhaps TRBD1 (6 bases). The CDR3 loop spans 14 amino acids. V was pared by 3 bases and J by 0 bases, with 10 bases between. CDR1 and CDR2 from the germline V gene are DFQATT and SNEGSKA (reference sequence). CDR3 DNA: TGCAGTGCTAGTACAGGGCATAGCACAGATACGCAGTATTTT. Amino acid sequence: CSASTGHSTDTQYF.

The gene calls are TRBV27 and TRBJ1-5; TRBD1 matches 7 bases. J lost 3 bases, V lost 4 bases, and 6 bases had no gene match. This CDR3 contains 15 residues. CDR1 and CDR2 (germline): MNHEY, SMNVEV (reference sequence). The CDR3 DNA follows: TGTGCCAGCAGTTCCGGGACAGTGACCAATCAGCCCCAGCATTTT. Translating it yields CASSSGTVTNQPQHF.

The rearrangement uses TRBV28 and TRBJ2-3, with 7 bases fitting TRBD1. Trimming took 8 bases from V and 4 from J; bases not matched to a gene: 6. The CDR3 spans 13 residues. Germline values: CDR1 MDHEN, CDR2 SYDVKM. CDR3 sequence reads: CASFRQGADTQYF. The CDR3 nucleotides are TGTGCCAGCTTTCGACAGGGCGCAGATACGCAGTATTTT.

The CDR3 DNA follows: TGTGCCAGCACCGCACAGGGGCGGAACACCGGGGAGCTGTTTTTT. Protein sequence: CASTAQGRNTGELFF. The chain links TRBV3-1 (or the pseudogene TRBV3-2) to TRBJ2-2; 7 bases line up with TRBD1. V lost 7 bases, J lost 1 base, and 6 bases stayed unmatched. This CDR3 is 15 amino acids long. In germline, CDR1 is LGHDT, CDR2 YNNKEL (reference sequence).

J is TRBJ2-3 and V is TRBV3-1 (or the pseudogene TRBV3-2); D is possibly TRBD2 (5 bases). V lost 3 bases and J lost 5, with 12 bases in between. CDR1 is LGHDT and CDR2 is YNNKEL in the germline V gene (reference sequence). There are 14 residues in the CDR3. The CDR3 bases are TGTGCCAGCAGCCATGACTTCCGGGGAGATACGCAGTATTTT. This encodes CASSHDFRGDTQYF.

J is TRBJ2-5 and V is TRBV13; D is unclear. CDR3 length: 13 residues. Germline V CDR1 and CDR2: PRHDT, FYEKMQ (reference sequence). V was trimmed by 3 bases and J by 0 bases, leaving 5 bases between them. In nucleotides, the CDR3 is TGTGCCAGCAGCTTTGTAAACCAAGAGACCCAGTACTTC. Translating it yields CASSFVNQETQYF.

This chain connects TRBV5-1 to TRBJ2-5; 8 nucleotides line up with TRBD2. The junction had 4 bases not matched to a gene; V was cut back by 4 bases and J by 2 bases. The CDR3 runs 14 residues. CDR1 is SGHRS and CDR2 is YFSETQ in the germline V gene. CDR3 region: CASSQGLGQETQYF. In DNA, the CDR3 is TGCGCCAGCAGCCAGGGACTAGGACAAGAGACCCAGTACTTC.

The gene calls are TRBV19 and TRBJ1-2; TRBD1 aligns across 7 bases. The germline V gene has CDR1 LNHDA and CDR2 SQIVND (reference sequence). Losses at the gene ends were 6 bases for V and 0 bases for J; bases not matched to a gene: 4. CDR3 length: 14 amino acids. The CDR3 coding sequence is TGTGCCAGTAGATGGGACAGTACTAACTATGGCTACACCTTC. This gives the protein CASRWDSTNYGYTF. Full variable domain (outside the CDR3, taken from reference TRBV19 and TRBJ1-2): DGGITQSPKYLFRKEGQNVTLSCEQNLNHDAMYWYRQDPGQGLRLIYYSQIVNDFQKGDIAEGYSVSREKKESFPLTVTSAQKNPTAFYLCASRWDSTNYGYTFGSGTRLTVV.

V is TRBV28 and J is TRBJ2-5, with 7 positions matching TRBD2. The CDR3 sequence is 15 residues long. With 3 bases clipped from V and 0 bases from J, the junction kept 4 bases outside the gene matches. Germline assignment: CDR1 MDHEN and CDR2 SYDVKM. The CDR3 sequence: CASSFNGGNQETQYF. As DNA, the CDR3 is TGTGCCAGCAGTTTTAACGGGGGGAACCAAGAGACCCAGTACTTC.

The rearrangement uses TRBV5-4 and TRBJ1-3, with a weak D call TRBD1 (6 bases). The V gene lost 0 bases and the J gene lost 0 bases, with 10 bases spanning the gap. Germline V gives CDR1 SGHNT, CDR2 YYREEE (reference sequence). The CDR3 loop spans 16 amino acids. The CDR3 bases are TGTGCCAGCAGCTTGGGTGGACAGATCTCTGGAAACACCATATATTTT. Amino acid sequence: CASSLGGQISGNTIYF.

The rearrangement links TRBV30 to TRBJ1-4; 7 nucleotides align to TRBD1. The CDR3 is 16 amino acids. Germline CDR1 and CDR2: GTSNPN and SVGIG (reference sequence). Losses at the gene ends were 0 bases for V and 8 bases for J; bases not matched to a gene: 12. The CDR3 spells CAWSVRDVQGKEKLFF. The CDR3 region has the DNA TGTGCCTGGAGTGTACGCGATGTACAGGGGAAAGAAAAACTGTTTTTT.

Written as DNA, the CDR3 is TGCGCCAGCAGCGCACCCTCTCCCGGGACAGGGGACCCCACGCCTAAAGAGACCCAGTACTTC. Residues: CASSAPSPGTGDPTPKETQYF. The chain couples TRBV5-1 to TRBJ2-5; 10 bases align to TRBD1. The ends lost 4 bases at V and 3 bases at J; junction bases unmatched: 24. The CDR3 covers 21 residues. Germline V CDR1 and CDR2: SGHRS, YFSETQ. Full variable domain (missing parts from reference TRBV5-1 and TRBJ2-5): KAGVTQTPRYLIKTRGQQVTLSCSPISGHRSVSWYQQTPGQGLQFLFEYFSETQRNKGNFPGRFSGRQFSNSRSEMNVSTLELGDSALYLCASSAPSPGTGDPTPKETQYFGPGTRLLVL.

The V call is TRBV5-5, the J call TRBJ2-1; a possible D gene is TRBD2 (6 bases). Germline V gives CDR1 SGHKS, CDR2 YYEKEE (reference sequence). The CDR3 is 14 amino acids. With 9 bases removed from V and 2 bases from J, the gap between germline ends came to 15 bases. This CDR3 is CATQRRVPYNEQFF. CDR3 bases: TGTGCCACCCAGAGGAGGGTCCCCTACAATGAGCAGTTCTTC.

The rearrangement joins TRBV5-5 to TRBJ1-1; TRBD1 matches 8 bases. This CDR3 spans 16 amino acids. Germline V gene lookup returns CDR1 SGHKS and CDR2 YYEKEE (reference sequence). The ends lost 1 base at V and 5 bases at J; junction bases unmatched: 10. As DNA, the CDR3 is TGTGCCAGCAGCTTGATTCCAGGGGGCGCGCGGACTGAAGCTTTCTTT. Its translation is CASSLIPGGARTEAFF. Full variable domain (missing parts from reference TRBV5-5 and TRBJ1-1): DAGVTQSPTHLIKTRGQQVTLRCSPISGHKSVSWYQQVLGQGPQFIFQYYEKEERGRGNFPDRFSARQFPNYSSELNVNALLLGDSALYLCASSLIPGGARTEAFFGQGTRLTVV.

This chain uses TRBV5-1 with TRBJ2-5; 14 bases map to TRBD2. This CDR3 has 18 residues. Germline V CDR1 and CDR2: SGHRS, YFSETQ. The junction had 13 bases not matched to a gene; V was cut back by 5 bases and J by 4 bases. The CDR3 DNA is TGCGCCAGCAGGGATCGGACTAGCGGGGGGCCACTGGTAGAGACCCAGTACTTC. This encodes CASRDRTSGGPLVETQYF.

This clone appeared once. This sequence joins TRBV7-2 and TRBJ2-3, with 8 bases aligning to TRBD2. The V gene end was trimmed by 1 base and the J gene end by 3 bases; junction bases not matched to a gene: 9. This CDR3 spans 17 amino acids. In germline, CDR1 is SGHTA, CDR2 FQGNSA. The chain's CDR3 is CASSLGPGGGGTDTQYF. CDR3 bases: TGTGCCAGCAGCTTAGGCCCCGGGGGGGGTGGGACAGATACGCAGTATTTT.

The rearrangement links TRBV7-2 to TRBJ2-3; D gene ambiguous. This CDR3 is built from 16 residues. CDR1 is SGHTA and CDR2 is FQGNSA in the germline V gene. V lost 1 base to trimming and J lost 4 bases, with 15 bases between them. CDR3 region: CASSLVPVYVADTQYF. Here the CDR3 DNA reads TGTGCCAGCAGCTTAGTCCCGGTCTACGTGGCAGATACGCAGTATTTT.

About this clone: The sample has other DNA sequences that encode this CDR3 too. The CDR3 loop reads CASSPTGGGTDTQYF. CDR3 nucleotide sequence: TGTGCCAGCTCTCCAACCGGGGGGGGCACAGATACGCAGTATTTT. V and J are TRBV18 and TRBJ2-3, with 8 bases aligning to TRBD2. J was trimmed by 1 base and V by 6 bases; bases with no gene match: 6. This CDR3 has 15 residues. Germline V lookup: CDR1 KGHSH, CDR2 LQKENI.

The CDR3 region is CASGPAGNSPLHF. The CDR3 coding sequence is TGTGCCAGCGGCCCAGCGGGAAATTCACCCCTCCACTTT. The V gene is TRBV6-2 or TRBV6-3, the J gene TRBJ1-6; no firm D call. Trimming cost V 8 bases and J 7 bases, with 12 bases left between them. The germline V gene has CDR1 MNHEY and CDR2 SVGEGT. The CDR3 has 13 amino acids.

The rearrangement links TRBV21-1 to TRBJ1-5. TRBV21-1 counts as a pseudogene. The CDR3 runs 12 residues. The CDR3 DNA sequence: TGTGCCAGCAGCGGGGGGGATCAGCCCCAGCATTTT. It codes for CASSGGDQPQHF.

This clone was seen only once. The gene calls are TRBV9 and TRBJ1-1; 8 bases line up with TRBD1. Germline trimming cut 3 bases from V and 4 bases from J; bases unmatched to any gene: 8. From germline, CDR1 is SGDLS and CDR2 YYNGEE. The CDR3 length is 15 residues. For the CDR3, the DNA is TGTGCCAGCAGCGCCAGACAGGGGAGTGGCACTGAAGCTTTCTTT. This codes for CASSARQGSGTEAFF.

The chain joins TRBV28 to TRBJ2-3; D may be TRBD2 (5 bases). V shed 2 bases and J shed 3 bases, with 18 bases lying between them. The CDR3 covers 17 residues. Germline CDR1 is MDHEN and CDR2 is SYDVKM. CDR3 coding DNA: TGTGCCAGCAGTTTAGACGTGGGGAAGGGAGTGACAGATACGCAGTATTTT. Encoded protein: CASSLDVGKGVTDTQYF.

This clone was observed a single time. The gene calls are TRBV9 and TRBJ1-1, with 9 bases that match TRBD1. This CDR3 is built from 13 residues. V was clipped by 3 bases and J by 11 bases; unmatched bases: 8. Germline-derived CDR1 and CDR2 are SGDLS and YYNGEE. The CDR3 sequence is CASSAGQGLEAFF. CDR3 DNA: TGTGCCAGCAGCGCCGGACAGGGGTTAGAGGCTTTCTTT.

The J gene is TRBJ2-3, the V gene TRBV7-2; maybe TRBD1 (6 bases). V dropped 1 base and J dropped 6 bases, with 8 bases sitting between them. Germline V gene sequence: CDR1 SGHTA, CDR2 FQGNSA. CDR3 length equals 13 residues. As DNA, the CDR3 is TGTGCCAGCAGCTTAGAGGGGGAGGATACGCAGTATTTT. Encoded protein: CASSLEGEDTQYF.

In nucleotides, the CDR3 is TGCGCCAGCAGCCCTGGCCACGTCGGGGGTAGCACAGATACGCAGTATTTT. Its protein is CASSPGHVGGSTDTQYF. The chain couples TRBV5-1 to TRBJ2-3; TRBD2 might be the D (6 bases). V lost 4 bases and J 0 bases, leaving 18 bases between the germline ends. CDR3 length: 17 residues. Germline V gives CDR1 SGHRS, CDR2 YFSETQ.